The sequence of this TCR beta chain was determined in a study of shared clonotypes between healthy human individuals. Donation came from healthy HIV-negative adults that had no recent acute infections or vaccinations. The study drew all its donors from Caucasian adults living in Nashville, Tennessee. Each cell subset's genomic DNA was divided evenly among several immunoSEQ plates. Authors' methods: Filtering differed because ImmunoSEQ produced junction-only sequences that carried no quality scores. The method was immunoSEQ multiplex PCR; TCRdb's version includes in-frame clones alone and lacks a portion of them. D and trimming were read from the DNA, whereas the V and J calls and clone size are those reported in that table. The table lists nearly 1,000,000 clones, 70% to 85% of them singletons, with nearly 1.5% in the top ten. Many counts were recorded for this clone. CDR3 size: 13 residues. Germline CDR1 and CDR2: MNHEY and SVGAGI. Trimming shortened V by 7 bases and J by 5 bases, and 14 bases separated the two germline ends.

The receptor's source is a man in his late teens or twenties in good health. The sequenced material came from memory CD4+ T cells sorted from blood. The subset here: CD45RA-negative fraction. This chain connects TRBV6-5 to TRBJ1-1; D not certain. CDR3 in amino acids: CASITPSGTEAFF. The CDR3 coding sequence is TGTGCCAGCATCACCCCCAGTGGAACTGAAGCTTTCTTT.